A selection of T cell receptor beta chains follows, all from one sample in a study of human T cells and chemical hapten exposure. A single record per CDR3 protein comes from TCRdb applying MiXCR to the RACE reads. The sample records about 160,000 distinct CDR3 sequences, about a quarter being singletons. Source: whole blood, taken in connection with sensitization to the hapten diphenylcyclopropenone (DPC). The receptors originated from a woman aged 18-29 years with alopecia areata. Some clones in this sample may be carry-over from other donors' samples. Both conserved end residues are part of each CDR3.

CDR3 protein: CASSPRQGNTEAFF
V gene: TRBV4-2
J gene: TRBJ1-1

CDR3 protein: CASREEGRLTDTQYF
V gene: TRBV5-8
J gene: TRBJ2-3

CDR3 protein: CASSQDARHTGELFF
V gene: TRBV4-3
J gene: TRBJ2-2

CDR3 protein: CASSSETGGWETQYF
V gene: TRBV7-2
J gene: TRBJ2-5

CDR3 protein: CASSLAPTTNYGYTF
V gene: TRBV7-9
J gene: TRBJ1-2

CDR3 protein: CSVESDFTYEQYF
V gene: TRBV29-1
J gene: TRBJ2-7

CDR3 protein: CASSLDNSGQRVYEQYF
V gene: TRBV5-6
J gene: TRBJ2-7

CDR3 protein: CASTRDRGAYEQYF
V gene: TRBV6-6
J gene: TRBJ2-7

CDR3 protein: CASSPLDRGDEQYF
V gene: TRBV27
J gene: TRBJ2-7

CDR3 protein: CSAKPVGNYGYTF
V gene: TRBV20-1
J gene: TRBJ1-2

CDR3 protein: CASSVGTGAPRVFPEAFF
V gene: TRBV27
J gene: TRBJ1-1

CDR3 protein: CASSQDWGAANTEAFF
V gene: TRBV4-1
J gene: TRBJ1-1

CDR3 protein: CASSRTGTLTDTQYF
V gene: TRBV5-6
J gene: TRBJ2-3